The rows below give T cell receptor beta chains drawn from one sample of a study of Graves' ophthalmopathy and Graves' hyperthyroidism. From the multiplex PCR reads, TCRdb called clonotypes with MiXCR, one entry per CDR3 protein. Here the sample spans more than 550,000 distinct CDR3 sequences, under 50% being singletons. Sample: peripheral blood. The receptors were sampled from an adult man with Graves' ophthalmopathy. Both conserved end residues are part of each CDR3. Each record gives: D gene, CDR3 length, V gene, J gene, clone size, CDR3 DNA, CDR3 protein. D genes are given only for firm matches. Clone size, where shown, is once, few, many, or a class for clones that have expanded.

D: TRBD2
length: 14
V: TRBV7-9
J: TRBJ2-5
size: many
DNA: TGTGCCAGCAGCTTAACTAGCGGGGAAGAGACCCAGTACTTC
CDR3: CASSLTSGEETQYF

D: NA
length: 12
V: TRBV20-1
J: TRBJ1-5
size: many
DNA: TGCAGTGCTACCAGGAGTAATCAGCCCCAGCATTTT
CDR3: CSATRSNQPQHF

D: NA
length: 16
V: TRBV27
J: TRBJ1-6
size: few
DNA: TGTGCCAGCAGTTTACAGGGACGGACCTATAATTCACCCCTCCACTTT
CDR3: CASSLQGRTYNSPLHF

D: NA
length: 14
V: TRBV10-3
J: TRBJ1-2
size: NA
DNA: TGTGCCAGCAGACGTACTGGGGGACGAGGAGGCTACACCTTC
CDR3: CASRRTGGRGGYTF

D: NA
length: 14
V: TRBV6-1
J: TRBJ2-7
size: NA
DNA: TGTGCCAGCAGTTACACAGGGCCCCCCCACGAGCAGTACTTC
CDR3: CASSYTGPPHEQYF

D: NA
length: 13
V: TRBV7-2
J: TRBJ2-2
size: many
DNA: TGTGCCAGCAGCTTAATCCTATTCGGGGAGCTGTTTTTT
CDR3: CASSLILFGELFF

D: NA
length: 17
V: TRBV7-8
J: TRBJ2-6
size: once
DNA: TGTGCCAGCAGCCAAGGGAGAGTTTCACTTGGGGCCAACGTCCTGACTTTC
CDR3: CASSQGRVSLGANVLTF

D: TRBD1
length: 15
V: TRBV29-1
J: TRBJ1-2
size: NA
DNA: TGCAGCGTTGGAACCGGGACAGGGGCTGTACAAGGCTACACCTTC
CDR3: CSVGTGTGAVQGYTF

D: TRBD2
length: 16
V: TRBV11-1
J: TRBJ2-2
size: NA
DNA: TGTGCCAGCAGCCGGGGACTAGCGGAACTCATCGGGGAGCTGTTTTTT
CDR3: CASSRGLAELIGELFF

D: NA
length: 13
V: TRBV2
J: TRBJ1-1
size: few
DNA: TGTGCCAGCTCACCTTCGGTACCCACTGAAGCTTTCTTT
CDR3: CASSPSVPTEAFF

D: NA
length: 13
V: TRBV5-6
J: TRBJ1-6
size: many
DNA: TGTGCCAGCAGCTTGGATAGGGGGAAGGCCCTCCACTTT
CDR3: CASSLDRGKALHF

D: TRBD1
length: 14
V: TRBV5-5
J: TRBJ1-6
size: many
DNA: TGTGCCAGCACTAAGGGACAGGACTATTCACCCCTCCACTTT
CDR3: CASTKGQDYSPLHF

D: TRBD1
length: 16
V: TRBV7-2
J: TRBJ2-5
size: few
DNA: TGTGCCAGCAGCCGAGGTAGGACAGGCGATCAAGAGACCCAGTACTTC
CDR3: CASSRGRTGDQETQYF

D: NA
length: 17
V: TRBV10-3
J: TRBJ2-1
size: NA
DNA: TGTGCCAGCAGTTACTCGTCGGCACCCCTGGGCTACAATGAGCAGTTCTTC
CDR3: CASSYSSAPLGYNEQFF

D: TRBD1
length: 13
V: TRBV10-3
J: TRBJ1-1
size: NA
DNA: TGTGCCATCAGTGGGGACAGGACAACTGAAGCTTTCTTT
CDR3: CAISGDRTTEAFF

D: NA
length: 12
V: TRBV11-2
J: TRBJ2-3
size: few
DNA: TGTGCCAGCAGCGGCTTGGGGGATACGCAGTATTTT
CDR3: CASSGLGDTQYF